This TCR beta chain derives from a study of Graves' ophthalmopathy and Graves' hyperthyroidism. Study in general: The blood sample was drawn at first diagnosis and before any treatment.

Scientists amplified the TCR beta CDR3 regions from RNA transcripts. HTBI primers served in a first-round RT-PCR, which a second-round multiplex PCR followed. TCRdb reanalysed the multiplex PCR reads using MiXCR and keeps one entry per CDR3 protein. The profile covers around 600,000 distinct CDR3 sequences, with just over 40% appearing a single time and roughly 3% taken by the ten largest. Certain patients, namely those with other autoimmune diseases, uncontrolled infections, pregnancy or lactation, were excluded. The V gene end was trimmed by 5 bases and the J gene end by 10 bases; junction bases not matched to a gene: 6. CDR3 length equals 12 residues. Germline V CDR1 and CDR2: KGHDR, SFDVKD.

The chain is built from TRBV24-1 and TRBJ1-1; TRBD1 matches at 7 bases. The sample taken for sequencing was peripheral blood. The origin of this receptor is an adult man with Graves' ophthalmopathy. The CDR3: CATSATGSRAFF. CDR3 DNA: TGTGCCACCAGTGCGACAGGGAGCAGAGCTTTCTTT.